The 8 T cell receptor beta chains below were found in one sample sequenced in a study of a mutant IDH1 vaccine in newly diagnosed glioma. Time point specified: week 35, safety follow-up. The investigators gave 300 ug of mutant IDH1 20-mer peptide in each vaccine dose, together with topical imiquimod. The antigens these receptors bind are not known. The table came from immunoSEQ multiplex PCR; TCRdb's copy has only in-frame clones and leaves some out. The sample has 40,000 to 50,000 clones, 80% to 90% seen once. Material: PBMCs, obtained from a glioma patient whose treatment included an IDH1 peptide vaccine. The source is a man aged 35 to 55 with glioma.

V is TRBV7-2 and J is TRBJ2-3, with TRBD1 identical over 11 bases. From germline, CDR1 is SGHTA and CDR2 FQGNSA. V lost 2 bases, J lost 1 base, and 5 bases stayed unmatched. CDR3 size: 17 residues. The CDR3: CASSLRTGGFGTDTQYF. The CDR3 bases are TGTGCCAGCAGCTTAAGGACAGGGGGCTTTGGCACAGATACGCAGTATTTT.

The chain has TRBV11-1 and TRBJ2-7, with D tentatively TRBD2 (5 bases). V lost 5 bases and J lost 0, with 14 bases in between. Germline V gene lookup returns CDR1 SGHAT and CDR2 FQDESV (reference sequence). This CDR3 spans 15 amino acids. For the CDR3, the DNA is TGTGCCAGCAGCCGAGGGTGGGGTAGCTCCTACGAGCAGTACTTC. This codes for CASSRGWGSSYEQYF.

This chain joins TRBV7-2 and TRBJ2-7, with D possibly called TRBD1 or TRBD2 (7 bases each). This CDR3 is built from 16 residues. The V gene lost 4 bases and the J gene lost 6 bases, with 22 bases spanning the gap. Germline-derived CDR1 and CDR2 are SGHTA and FQGNSA. The CDR3 nucleotides read TGTGCCAGCAGCTGGGGGGGGACAGCGACGTTTGGCGAGCAGTACGTC. The encoded protein is CASSWGGTATFGEQYV.

This sequence joins TRBV6-5 and TRBJ2-1, with TRBD2 identical over 11 bases. The germline V gene has CDR1 MNHEY and CDR2 SVGAGI. Trimming cost V 2 bases and J 8 bases; bases outside gene matches: 8. The CDR3 is 16 residues long. CDR3 region: CASSYRPSGRSDEQFF. The CDR3, as DNA: TGTGCCAGCAGTTACCGTCCTAGCGGGAGGAGCGATGAGCAGTTCTTC.

V gene TRBV5-8 combines with J gene TRBJ1-5, with D unresolved. CDR3 size: 15 residues. With 4 bases removed from V and 4 bases from J, the gap between germline ends came to 15 bases. Germline loops: CDR1 SGHTS, CDR2 YDEGEE. The CDR3 sequence: CASSQDPTRNQPQHF. DNA for the CDR3: TGTGCCAGCAGCCAGGATCCCACTCGGAATCAGCCCCAGCATTTT.

The V gene is TRBV19, the J gene TRBJ1-3, with a possible D match to TRBD1 (6 bases). The CDR3 length is 14 residues. Germline V gene sequence: CDR1 LNHDA, CDR2 SQIVND (reference sequence). The ends were cut back, 4 bases at V and 3 bases at J, with 10 bases in the middle. The CDR3 here is CASSSIQGGNTIYF. The CDR3 nucleotides are TGTGCCAGTAGTAGTATACAGGGTGGAAACACCATATATTTT.

The chain has TRBV7-2 and TRBJ2-3; TRBD2 matches 12 bases. CDR3 length equals 16 residues. Germline CDR1 reads SGHTA; CDR2 reads FQGNSA. The ends lost 0 bases at V and 4 bases at J; junction bases unmatched: 2. Here the CDR3 reads CASSLALAGGSDTQYF. The CDR3 nucleotides read TGTGCCAGCAGCTTAGCACTAGCGGGAGGCTCAGATACGCAGTATTTT.

The chain recombines TRBV11-2 with TRBJ2-5; 14 bases line up with TRBD2. Germline V CDR1 and CDR2: SGHAT, FQNNGV. The CDR3 sequence is 18 residues long. Unmatched junction bases numbered 4, after V lost 1 base and J lost 0 bases. The CDR3 spells CASSLGTSGRLYQETQYF. In DNA form, the CDR3 reads TGTGCCAGCAGCTTAGGGACTAGCGGGAGGTTGTACCAAGAGACCCAGTACTTC.